The sequence of this TCR beta chain was determined in a study of blood T cell repertoires in COVID-19. Study information: Collection of acute and convalescent COVID-19 samples took place in the United States, Italy and Spain. T cells, B-cell-depleted T cells, or PBMCs supplied cDNA or gDNA.

V was clipped by 8 bases and J by 2 bases; unmatched bases: 12. The length of the CDR3 is 17 residues. The germline V gene has CDR1 SGHNT and CDR2 YENEEA. Using immunoSEQ multiplex PCR, the repertoire was profiled, and TCRdb retains in-frame clones only, with some absent. Here the sample spans roughly 100,000 clones, around nine tenths being singletons. The receptor's source is a man in his forties or fifties in a cohort sampled during active COVID-19. Sample: peripheral blood. The J gene is TRBJ1-4, the V gene TRBV11-3, with TRBD1 identical over 9 bases. The CDR3 loop is CASHPGQGFATNEKLFF. The CDR3 bases are TGTGCCAGCCACCCGGGACAGGGATTCGCGACTAATGAAAAACTGTTTTTT.